The entry that follows covers one T cell receptor beta chain sequence. Its antigen is unidentified. V was clipped by 5 bases and J by 7 bases; unmatched bases: 6. The CDR3 sequence is 15 residues long. The germline V gene has CDR1 SEHNR and CDR2 FQNEAQ (reference sequence). Described treatment: oral pan-JAK inhibitor, 5-10 mg twice daily. The data stem from a study of CD8+ T cells in alopecia areata. Study-wide background: Dosing spanned 6 to 18 months on tofacitinib, then 6 months off drug. General study points: Having just one nonresponder leaves the connection between baseline CD8+ expansion and response unresolved. Significant decreases in scalp clonality and expanded CD8+ clones followed tofacitinib treatment. Whereas mice showed it more clearly, TCR sharing across patients was murkier, possibly because of HLA.

The sequencing template was cDNA reverse transcribed from extracted RNA. Assay used: immunoSEQ multiplex PCR; TCRdb lists only in-frame clones, some missing. The table includes 200,000 to 250,000 clones, around 66% detected once. The TCR originated in a human donor with alopecia areata. This chain connects TRBV7-9 to TRBJ2-1; 12 bases line up with TRBD2. Sequences were derived from CD4+ T cells sorted from blood, sampled at week 4, from a patient treated with tofacitinib. In nucleotides, the CDR3 is TGTGCCAGCAGCATGGGACTAGCGGGTAAGAATGAGCAGTTCTTC. Translating gives CASSMGLAGKNEQFF.